This T cell receptor (beta chain) was found in a study of breast tumors, draining lymph nodes, adjacent tissues. Study-level findings and limits: Data fit most tumor T cells coming from lymph node, expanding in tumor. Tumor TCR diversity was below lymph nodes but above nontumor tissue. Luminal-like breast cancer showed significantly higher tumor–nontumor repertoire similarity than basal-like.

V lost 0 bases, J lost 0 bases, and 7 bases lay in between. Germline V CDR1 and CDR2: GTSNPN, SVGIG (reference sequence). The CDR3 loop spans 14 amino acids. Samples came from axillary lymph nodes draining the breast cancer. Each CDR3 protein gets one entry after TCRdb re-called the multiplex PCR reads with MiXCR. The table records 150,000 to 250,000 distinct CDR3 sequences, roughly 31% of them present only once. The table lists this clonotype with many counts. Its antigen is unknown. Sequencing was done on a sample of axillary lymph node tissue. The V gene is TRBV30, the J gene TRBJ2-3; D unclear. This TCR derives from a female donor with breast cancer. Some clones in this sample may be carry-over from other donors' samples. The CDR3 is CAWSVMSSTDTQYF. CDR3 DNA sequence: TGTGCCTGGAGTGTAATGTCTAGCACAGATACGCAGTATTTT. Combining the CDR3 with reference TRBV30 and TRBJ2-3 gives the whole variable domain SQTIHQWPATLVQPVGSPLSLECTVEGTSNPNLYWYRQAAGRGLQLLFYSVGIGQISSEVPQNLSASRPQDRQFILSSKKLLLSDSGFYLCAWSVMSSTDTQYFGPGTRLTVL.